This T cell receptor beta chain originates from a study of naive and memory T cell subsets. Overall study results and limits: In naive cells, over 85% of TCR sequences were seen only once.

The beta constant-region primer was an equimolar mix of two oligonucleotides covering TRBC1 and TRBC2. An oligonucleotide with the SP2 primer and a 12-nucleotide UMI was ligated to the cDNA 3' end. TCRdb called the UMI-ligation and nested PCR reads again in MiXCR, with one record for every CDR3 protein. The profile shows over 75,000 distinct CDR3 sequences, around 12% of them singletons. This clonotype appeared many times. The antigen remains undetermined. After the first PCR, alpha and beta chain libraries were processed separately. This CDR3 has 15 residues. Trimming took off 1 base at V and 4 bases at J, with 11 bases between the two ends. From germline, CDR1 is MNHEY and CDR2 SMNVEV (reference sequence).

The source is a human donor in good health. The rearrangement uses TRBV27 and TRBJ1-5, with TRBD1 as a possible D gene (5 bases). Sequencing was done on a sample of central memory CD4+ T cells from blood. CDR3 sequence (DNA): TGTGCCAGCAGTTTATTAGGGCAGGGTAATCAGCCCCAGCATTTT. Protein sequence: CASSLLGQGNQPQHF.